Each of the 18 T cell receptor beta chains below was sequenced from the same sample in a study of T cell changes during pregnancy in multiple sclerosis. Clones were read by immunoSEQ multiplex PCR, and TCRdb kept only the in-frame ones, dropping some. Of roughly 100,000 clones in the sample, around nine tenths were seen once. The sample in question was peripheral blood, obtained after pregnancy. The receptors come from a female donor with multiple sclerosis, enrolled in a pregnancy study.

This clone has only a few counts. The rearrangement joins TRBV19 to TRBJ1-3, with D uncertain. Trimming left V 8 bases short and J 0 bases short, with 17 bases between. Germline CDR1 LNHDA, CDR2 SQIVND (reference sequence). This CDR3 is 16 amino acids long. The chain's CDR3 is CASPANRTYSGNTIYF. CDR3 DNA: TGTGCCAGTCCCGCGAATCGGACTTACTCTGGAAACACCATATATTTT.

The J gene is TRBJ2-1, the V gene TRBV4-1; 11 bases fit TRBD2. Germline V CDR1 and CDR2: MGHRA, YSYEKL. Trimming at V came to 4 bases and at J to 3 bases, leaving 8 bases not matched to a gene. The CDR3 runs 17 residues. CDR3 nucleotides: TGCGCCAGCAGCCCCCAAAGGCTAGCGGGGGGCTACAATGAGCAGTTCTTC. Amino acid sequence: CASSPQRLAGGYNEQFF.

This clone turned up a few times. The chain is built from TRBV19 and TRBJ2-3; 9 bases map to TRBD1. Germline values: CDR1 LNHDA, CDR2 SQIVND (reference sequence). V was clipped by 5 bases and J by 6 bases; unmatched bases: 9. The CDR3 totals 15 residues. Written as DNA, the CDR3 is TGTGCCAGTAGTCCCTCGGGACAGGGTGGGGATACGCAGTATTTT. Protein sequence: CASSPSGQGGDTQYF.

The rearrangement links TRBV19 to TRBJ1-2; a possible D gene is TRBD1 (6 bases). The V gene lost 4 bases and the J gene lost 7 bases, with 19 bases spanning the gap. CDR3 size: 15 residues. Germline V gives CDR1 LNHDA, CDR2 SQIVND (reference sequence). CDR3 DNA: TGTGCCAGTAGTAGGACAGCGGGGAAAGGTCCTGGCTACACCTTC. It is translated as CASSRTAGKGPGYTF. The variable domain in full, completed from reference TRBV19 and TRBJ1-2, reads DGGITQSPKYLFRKEGQNVTLSCEQNLNHDAMYWYRQDPGQGLRLIYYSQIVNDFQKGDIAEGYSVSREKKESFPLTVTSAQKNPTAFYLCASSRTAGKGPGYTFGSGTRLTVV.

The CDR3 bases are TGTGCCAGCAGCTCCCCTCCGGGGGGGCAGCAAGAGACCCAGTACTTC. Amino acid sequence: CASSSPPGGQQETQYF. The chain recombines TRBV7-9 with TRBJ2-5; 8 bases are shared with TRBD2. CDR1 and CDR2 (germline): SEHNR, FQNEAQ (reference sequence). The CDR3 is 16 amino acids. With 4 bases clipped from V and 2 bases from J, the junction kept 9 bases outside the gene matches.

This chain links TRBV5-5 with TRBJ1-5; weak D call: TRBD1 (5 bases). This CDR3 is built from 15 residues. The V and J ends lost 3 bases and 7 bases respectively, with 17 bases between them. The germline gives CDR1 SGHKS, CDR2 YYEKEE (reference sequence). CDR3 sequence reads: CASSWEGRSGQPQHF. The CDR3, as DNA: TGTGCCAGCAGCTGGGAGGGACGCTCAGGGCAGCCCCAGCATTTT.

V gene TRBV18 combines with J gene TRBJ1-1, with TRBD1 matching over 7 bases. The CDR3 consists of 16 residues. CDR1 is KGHSH and CDR2 is LQKENI in the germline V gene. After removal of 4 bases from V and 6 bases from J, the junction contained 14 bases not matched to a gene. The CDR3 DNA follows: TGTGCCAGCTCACTCCGGGACAGCCTGCGGATGCCTGAAGCTTTCTTT. It specifies CASSLRDSLRMPEAFF. The full variable domain, completed using reference TRBV18 and TRBJ1-1, is NAGVMQNPRHLVRRRGQEARLRCSPMKGHSHVYWYRQLPEEGLKFMVYLQKENIIDESGMPKERFSAEFPKEGPSILRIQQVVRGDSAAYFCASSLRDSLRMPEAFFGQGTRLTVV.

In its sample, this clone was seen once. The rearrangement links TRBV28 to TRBJ1-1; no definite D call. The CDR3 consists of 13 residues. V gave up 3 bases and J gave up 1 base, with 6 bases separating them. The V gene's germline CDR1 is MDHEN and CDR2 SYDVKM. The CDR3 spells CASSFNKNTEAFF. The CDR3 DNA reads TGTGCCAGCAGTTTCAACAAGAACACTGAAGCTTTCTTT.

The V and J genes are TRBV10-3 and TRBJ2-1; 9 positions match TRBD1. The CDR3 is 15 residues long. CDR1 and CDR2 (germline): ENHRY, SYGVKD. The V gene end was trimmed by 6 bases and the J gene end by 7 bases; junction bases not matched to a gene: 10. The CDR3 region has the DNA TGTGCCATCAGCACAGGGGGCGCTTACGGGAATGAGCAGTTCTTC. It translates to CAISTGGAYGNEQFF.

This clone was detected only once. The chain combines TRBV5-1 with TRBJ2-3, with D possibly matching TRBD2 (5 bases). This CDR3 has 15 amino acids. Trimming cost V 0 bases and J 2 bases, with 10 bases left between them. Per germline, CDR1 SGHRS and CDR2 YFSETQ. Written as DNA, the CDR3 is TGCGCCAGCAGCTTGGATGCTAGCCCCACAGATACGCAGTATTTT. Translating it yields CASSLDASPTDTQYF.

The chain recombines TRBV5-4 with TRBJ2-3; D might be TRBD1 (5 bases). This CDR3 contains 15 residues. CDR1 SGHNT and CDR2 YYREEE come from the germline V gene (reference sequence). The V and J ends lost 5 bases and 2 bases respectively, with 15 bases between them. CDR3 DNA sequence: TGTGCCAGCAGTCAGGGCGACCACTCCACAGATACGCAGTATTTT. It yields the protein CASSQGDHSTDTQYF.

J is TRBJ1-4 and V is TRBV30, with D uncertain. Germline loops: CDR1 GTSNPN, CDR2 SVGIG (reference sequence). The V end was cut by 3 bases, the J end by 8 bases, with 16 bases between. The CDR3 covers 14 residues. The CDR3 DNA follows: TGTGCCTGGAGGCCCCTCCTCGGTCGGGAAAAACTGTTTTTT. As protein: CAWRPLLGREKLFF.

The chain is built from TRBV6-5 and TRBJ1-2, with a tentative D call TRBD1 (5 bases). This CDR3 has 15 residues. V shed 1 base and J shed 4 bases, with 13 bases lying between them. Germline loops: CDR1 MNHEY, CDR2 SVGAGI. The CDR3 protein is CASSYWPGRAYGYTF. The CDR3 coding sequence is TGTGCCAGCAGTTACTGGCCAGGGCGTGCCTATGGCTACACCTTC.

The chain recombines TRBV5-1 with TRBJ2-1; no definite D call. V was cut by 7 bases and J by 8 bases, with 10 bases left in between. This CDR3 is 11 amino acids long. Germline V gives CDR1 SGHRS, CDR2 YFSETQ. Here the CDR3 DNA reads TGCGCCAGCTCCTTCGGAGATGAGCAGTTCTTC. Its protein product is CASSFGDEQFF.

The chain combines TRBV7-2 with TRBJ2-3, with 7 bases matching TRBD1. The J segment lost 3 bases and the V segment lost 7 bases, leaving 10 bases of the junction unmatched. Germline lookup yields CDR1 SGHTA and CDR2 FQGNSA. The CDR3 spans 15 residues. CDR3 nucleotides: TGTGCCAGCACCCCAGGTGGGACAGCAACAGATACGCAGTATTTT. Protein sequence: CASTPGGTATDTQYF.

The V call is TRBV7-9, the J call TRBJ2-1; D is unresolved. The CDR3 sequence is 13 residues long. The germline CDR1 and CDR2 sequences are SEHNR and FQNEAQ (reference sequence). Trimming removed 4 bases at V and 11 bases at J, with 15 bases between. CDR3: CASSSTTPRQQFF. The CDR3 region has the DNA TGTGCCAGCAGCTCCACGACCCCGCGGCAGCAGTTCTTC.

The gene calls are TRBV2 and TRBJ1-5, with D perhaps TRBD1 (6 bases). V was cut by 2 bases and J by 6 bases, with 26 bases left in between. Germline CDR1 SNHLY, CDR2 FYNNEI. The CDR3 is 19 residues long. CDR3 sequence (DNA): TGTGCCAGCAGTGAATTTTTCCTGGATGGGCAGGGGAATGTTCAGCCCCAGCATTTT. Translating it yields CASSEFFLDGQGNVQPQHF.

J is TRBJ2-1 and V is TRBV28; D is possibly TRBD2 (5 bases). Trimming pared 4 bases from V and 10 bases from J, leaving 14 bases between. The CDR3 extends over 13 amino acids. Germline V gene lookup returns CDR1 MDHEN and CDR2 SYDVKM. The CDR3 sequence: CASSYRAGGEQFF. CDR3 bases: TGTGCCAGCAGTTATCGGGCCGGCGGGGAGCAGTTCTTC. The entire variable domain, with the rest obtained from reference TRBV28 and TRBJ2-1, is as follows: DVKVTQSSRYLVKRTGEKVFLECVQDMDHENMFWYRQDPGLGLRLIYFSYDVKMKEKGDIPEGYSVSREKKERFSLILESASTNQTSMYLCASSYRAGGEQFFGPGTRLTVL.